The present entry profiles one T cell receptor beta chain with its context. Its antigen remains unidentified. It has no much larger one-base neighbor in the sample; base qualities were not kept. Other DNA sequences within the sample encode an identical CDR3. TCRbeta CDR3 regions were amplified from genomic DNA using the immunoSEQ Assay, a bias-controlled multiplex PCR. In the paper's pipeline: The number of nucleated cells in each sample was estimated from the amplification of reference gene primers within the assay. To quantify the absolute abundance of each unique TCRbeta CDR3 rearrangement, sequence reads were collapsed and filtered. For each sample, productive Simpson clonality was calculated as the square root of Simpson's diversity index across productive rearrangements. Entries here come from immuneACCESS through TCRdb and include only in-frame sequences with V and J called. Some clones fail to appear in such tables; in the studies checked, an unresolved V gene covers under half of the shortfall, and the cause of the remainder is unknown. V, J and clone size are those of that table, while D and trimming were read from the DNA. The sample yields about 200,000 clones; 88% were counted once. The top ten hold 1.5% to 2% of the sample.

This entry belongs to a study of blood T cell repertoires in COVID-19 (TCRdb year 2020). Notes on the research overall: Samples covering the acute and convalescent phases of COVID-19 were provided by collaborators in the United States, Italy and Spain. The prospective study material was composed of cDNA or gDNA derived from T cells, B-cell-depleted T cells, or PBMCs. Deeply sampled blood TCRbeta repertoires from subjects exposed to, actively infected with, or recovered from COVID-19 were included in the dataset. The repertoires were released in a freely available public database intended as a resource for research on the immune response to SARS-CoV-2. Samples were obtained from the ongoing ImmuneRACE study (first 160 participants) and from over a thousand subjects provided by 6 global collaborators. Sample metadata almost always included a de-identified subject ID, COVID-19 status, age in years and sex. Where available, HLA class I and class II types were obtained from metadata supplied by the sample provider rather than from assay-based typing. Points the paper makes about the study in general: How much clinical and demographic metadata was included differed by source and by participant, and the metadata was provided uncurated.

V sheds 1 base and J sheds 6 bases, leaving 4 bases between their ends. From the germline V gene (reference sequence), CDR1 is LGHDT and CDR2 is YNNKEL. Spanning cysteine to phenylalanine, the CDR3 consists of 12 amino acids. Left in the record is the CDR3 DNA by itself, 36 bases read in frame from the first base. The collaborating institutions used their own protocols to collect whole blood in K2EDTA tubes. For TCRbeta analysis, collaborators shipped samples in one of three forms: frozen whole blood, isolated PBMCs, or DNA extracted from either of those sample types. This TCR derives from a man younger than 35 with active or convalescent COVID-19. Sequencing input: peripheral blood. The sequence joins TRBV3-1 (or the pseudogene TRBV3-2) to TRBJ1-5; confidence is insufficient to name the D gene. The nucleotide sequence reads as follows: TGTGCCAGCAGCCAAGGAGCTCAGCCCCAGCATTTT. Its translation is CASSQGAQPQHF.